This paragraph reports one T cell receptor (beta chain). The sample originates from a study of radiotherapy plus CTLA-4 blockade in lung cancer. Assay: immunoSEQ multiplex PCR; the TCRdb copy retains only in-frame clones and omits some. The table includes 120,000 or so clones, about 77% detected once. V was pared by 5 bases and J by 1 base, with 5 bases of the junction left unmatched. There are 15 residues in the CDR3. The germline CDR1 and CDR2 sequences are MDHEN and SYDVKM. Sequenced here: peripheral blood, sampled from a patient treated with radiotherapy plus ipilimumab. This receptor was taken from a human donor with non-small cell lung cancer who had a partial response to radiotherapy plus ipilimumab. This chain uses TRBV28 with TRBJ2-3; 8 bases agree with TRBD1. The CDR3 region is CASSPPGQGTDTQYF. The CDR3 DNA sequence: TGTGCCAGCAGTCCCCCGGGACAGGGCACAGATACGCAGTATTTT.